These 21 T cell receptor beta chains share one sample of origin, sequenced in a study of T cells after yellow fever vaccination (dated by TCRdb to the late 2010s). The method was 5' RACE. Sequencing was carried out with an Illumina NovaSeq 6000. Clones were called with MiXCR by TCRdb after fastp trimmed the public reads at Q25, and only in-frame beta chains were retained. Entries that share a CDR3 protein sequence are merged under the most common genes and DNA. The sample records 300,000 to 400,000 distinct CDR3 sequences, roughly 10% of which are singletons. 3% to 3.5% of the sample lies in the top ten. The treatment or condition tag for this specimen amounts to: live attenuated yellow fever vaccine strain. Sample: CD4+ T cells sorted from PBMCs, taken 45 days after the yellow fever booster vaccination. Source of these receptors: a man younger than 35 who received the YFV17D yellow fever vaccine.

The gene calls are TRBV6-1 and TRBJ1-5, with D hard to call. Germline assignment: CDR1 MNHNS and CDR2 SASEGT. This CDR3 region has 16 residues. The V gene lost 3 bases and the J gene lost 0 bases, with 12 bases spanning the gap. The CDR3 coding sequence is TGTGCCAGCAGTGAGGGTGTGACGGTTAGCAATCAGCCCCAGCATTTT. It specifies CASSEGVTVSNQPQHF.

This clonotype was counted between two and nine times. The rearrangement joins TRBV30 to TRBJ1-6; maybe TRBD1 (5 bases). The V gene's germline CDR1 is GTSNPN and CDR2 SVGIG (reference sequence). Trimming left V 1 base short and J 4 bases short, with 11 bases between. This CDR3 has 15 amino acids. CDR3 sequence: CAWSEQGLYNSPLHF. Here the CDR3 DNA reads TGTGCCTGGAGTGAGCAGGGTCTATATAATTCACCCCTCCACTTT.

CDR3 protein: CASSYGQRGETQYF. CDR3 DNA sequence: TGTGCCAGCAGTTATGGCCAGAGGGGAGAGACCCAGTACTTC. This chain joins TRBV12-3 or TRBV12-4 and TRBJ2-5; TRBD1 or TRBD2 may be the D gene (5 bases each). The ends were cut back, 4 bases at V and 4 bases at J, with 13 bases in the middle. This CDR3 region has 14 residues.

The CDR3 sequence: CASSPPPTGYNSPLHF. The CDR3 region has the DNA TGTGCCAGCTCACCACCTCCGACGGGCTATAATTCACCCCTCCACTTT. This chain connects TRBV18 to TRBJ1-6; D is unresolved. Trimming cost V 0 bases and J 3 bases, with 9 bases left between them. The CDR3 consists of 16 residues. Looked up from germline, CDR1 is KGHSH and CDR2 is LQKENI. Using reference TRBV18 and TRBJ1-6 for the parts outside the CDR3, the full variable domain is NAGVMQNPRHLVRRRGQEARLRCSPMKGHSHVYWYRQLPEEGLKFMVYLQKENIIDESGMPKERFSAEFPKEGPSILRIQQVVRGDSAAYFCASSPPPTGYNSPLHFGNGTRLTVT.

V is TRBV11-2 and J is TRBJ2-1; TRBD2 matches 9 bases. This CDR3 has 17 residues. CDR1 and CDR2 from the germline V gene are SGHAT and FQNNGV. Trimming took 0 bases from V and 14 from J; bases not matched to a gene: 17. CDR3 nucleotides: TGTGCCAGCAGCTTAGAAATCGCGGGGGGGACTGGTATTATGGAGTTCTTC. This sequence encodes CASSLEIAGGTGIMEFF. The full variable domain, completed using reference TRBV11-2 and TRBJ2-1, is EAGVAQSPRYKIIEKRQSVAFWCNPISGHATLYWYQQILGQGPKLLIQFQNNGVVDDSQLPKDRFSAERLKGVDSTLKIQPAKLEDSAVYLCASSLEIAGGTGIMEFFGPGTRLTVL.

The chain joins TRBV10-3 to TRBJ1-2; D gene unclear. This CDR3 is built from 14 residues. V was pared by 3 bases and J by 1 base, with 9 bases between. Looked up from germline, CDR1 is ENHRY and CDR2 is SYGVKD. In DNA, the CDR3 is TGTGCCATCAGTGATCTTGCAGATAACTATGGCTACACCTTC. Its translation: CAISDLADNYGYTF.

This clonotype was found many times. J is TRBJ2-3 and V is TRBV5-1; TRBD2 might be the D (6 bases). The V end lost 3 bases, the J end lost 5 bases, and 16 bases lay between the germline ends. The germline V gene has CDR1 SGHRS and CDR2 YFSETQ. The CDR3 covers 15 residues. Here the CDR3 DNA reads TGCGCCAGCAGCTCACTGACTAGTTTGGGAGATACGCAGTATTTT. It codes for CASSSLTSLGDTQYF. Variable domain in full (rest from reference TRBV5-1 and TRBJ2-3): KAGVTQTPRYLIKTRGQQVTLSCSPISGHRSVSWYQQTPGQGLQFLFEYFSETQRNKGNFPGRFSGRQFSNSRSEMNVSTLELGDSALYLCASSSLTSLGDTQYFGPGTRLTVL.

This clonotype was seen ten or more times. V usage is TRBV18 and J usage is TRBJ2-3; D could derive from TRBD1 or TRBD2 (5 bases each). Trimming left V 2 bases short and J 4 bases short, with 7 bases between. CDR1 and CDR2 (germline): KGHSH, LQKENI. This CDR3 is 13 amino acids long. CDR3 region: CASSPGGSDTQYF. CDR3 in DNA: TGTGCCAGCTCACCAGGGGGATCAGATACGCAGTATTTT.

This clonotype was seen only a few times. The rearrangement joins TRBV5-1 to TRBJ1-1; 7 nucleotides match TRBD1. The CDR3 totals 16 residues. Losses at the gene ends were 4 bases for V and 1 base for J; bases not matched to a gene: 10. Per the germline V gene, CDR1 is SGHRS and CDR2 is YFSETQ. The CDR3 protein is CASSQRQQGRNTEAFF. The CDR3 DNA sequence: TGCGCCAGCAGCCAAAGGCAACAGGGGAGGAACACTGAAGCTTTCTTT.

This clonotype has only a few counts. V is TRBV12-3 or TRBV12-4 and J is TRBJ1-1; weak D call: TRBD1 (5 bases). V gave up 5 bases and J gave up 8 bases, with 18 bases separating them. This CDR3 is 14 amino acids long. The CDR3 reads CASSPIQVAREAFF. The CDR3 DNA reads TGTGCCAGCAGTCCTATACAGGTGGCAAGAGAAGCTTTCTTT.

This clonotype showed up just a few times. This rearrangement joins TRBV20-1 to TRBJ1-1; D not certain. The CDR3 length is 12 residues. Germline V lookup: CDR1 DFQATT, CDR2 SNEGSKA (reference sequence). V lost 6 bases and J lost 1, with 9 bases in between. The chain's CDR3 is CSAIRPNTEAFF. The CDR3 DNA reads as TGCAGTGCAATCAGACCGAACACTGAAGCTTTCTTT.

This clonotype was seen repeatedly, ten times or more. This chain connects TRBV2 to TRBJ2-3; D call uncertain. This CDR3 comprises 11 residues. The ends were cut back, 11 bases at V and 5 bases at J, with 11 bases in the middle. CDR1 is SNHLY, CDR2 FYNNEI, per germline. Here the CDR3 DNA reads TGTGCCCGCCAGAATGGAGATACGCAGTATTTT. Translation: CARQNGDTQYF. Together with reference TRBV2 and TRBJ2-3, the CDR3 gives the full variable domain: EPEVTQTPSHQVTQMGQEVILRCVPISNHLYFYWYRQILGQKVEFLVSFYNNEISEKSEIFDDQFSVERPDGSNFTLKIRSTKLEDSAMYFCARQNGDTQYFGPGTRLTVL.

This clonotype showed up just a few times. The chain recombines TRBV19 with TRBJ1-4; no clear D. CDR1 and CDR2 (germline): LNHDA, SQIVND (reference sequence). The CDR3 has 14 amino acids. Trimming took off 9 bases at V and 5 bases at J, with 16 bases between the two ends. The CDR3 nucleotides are TGTGCCAGCTCCTCCCTAAACCCCAATGAAAAACTGTTTTTT. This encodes CASSSLNPNEKLFF.

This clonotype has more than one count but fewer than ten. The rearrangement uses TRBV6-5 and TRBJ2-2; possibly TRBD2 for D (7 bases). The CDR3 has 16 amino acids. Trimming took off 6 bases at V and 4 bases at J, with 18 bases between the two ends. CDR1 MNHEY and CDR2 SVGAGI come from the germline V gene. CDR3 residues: CASRGGGASSTGELFF. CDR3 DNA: TGTGCCAGCAGGGGAGGGGGGGCGTCGAGCACCGGGGAGCTGTTTTTT.

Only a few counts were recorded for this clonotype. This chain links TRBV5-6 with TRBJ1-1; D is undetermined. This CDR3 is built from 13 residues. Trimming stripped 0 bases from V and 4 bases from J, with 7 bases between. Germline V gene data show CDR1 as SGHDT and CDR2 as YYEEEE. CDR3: CASSLDSLTEAFF. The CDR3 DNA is TGTGCCAGCAGCTTGGACAGCCTCACTGAAGCTTTCTTT.

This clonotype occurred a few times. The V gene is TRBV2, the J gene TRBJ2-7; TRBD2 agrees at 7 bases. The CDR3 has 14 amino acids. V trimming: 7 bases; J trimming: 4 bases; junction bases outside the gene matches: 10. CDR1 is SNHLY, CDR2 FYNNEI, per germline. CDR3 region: CASTRGGGDYEQYV. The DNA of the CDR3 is TGTGCCAGCACCCGCGGGGGAGGGGATTACGAGCAGTACGTC.

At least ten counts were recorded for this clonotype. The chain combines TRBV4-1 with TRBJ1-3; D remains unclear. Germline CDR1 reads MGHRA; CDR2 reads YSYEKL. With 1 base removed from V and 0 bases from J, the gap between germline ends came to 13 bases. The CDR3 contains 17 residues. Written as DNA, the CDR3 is TGCGCCAGCAGCCAAGGGAGGCAGGAGGGCTCTGGAAACACCATATATTTT. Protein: CASSQGRQEGSGNTIYF.

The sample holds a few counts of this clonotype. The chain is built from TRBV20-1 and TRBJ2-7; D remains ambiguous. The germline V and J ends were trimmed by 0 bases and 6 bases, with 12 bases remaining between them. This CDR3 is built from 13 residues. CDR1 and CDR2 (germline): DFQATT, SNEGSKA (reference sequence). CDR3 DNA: TGCAGTGCTAGAGATAGGGTCACGGGCGAGCAGTACGTC. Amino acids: CSARDRVTGEQYV.

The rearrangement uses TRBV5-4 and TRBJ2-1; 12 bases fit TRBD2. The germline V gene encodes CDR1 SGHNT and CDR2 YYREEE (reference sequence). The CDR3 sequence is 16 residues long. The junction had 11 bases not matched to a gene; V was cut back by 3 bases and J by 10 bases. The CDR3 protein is CASSWALAGGPREQFF. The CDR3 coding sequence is TGTGCCAGCAGCTGGGCCCTAGCGGGGGGGCCTCGGGAGCAGTTCTTC.

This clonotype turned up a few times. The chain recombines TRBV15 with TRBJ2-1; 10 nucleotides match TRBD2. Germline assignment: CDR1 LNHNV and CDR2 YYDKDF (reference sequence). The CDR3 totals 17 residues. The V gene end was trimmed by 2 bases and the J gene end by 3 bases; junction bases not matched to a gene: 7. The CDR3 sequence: CATSRSRLAGFYNEQFF. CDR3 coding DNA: TGTGCCACCAGCAGATCGAGACTAGCGGGTTTCTACAATGAGCAGTTCTTC. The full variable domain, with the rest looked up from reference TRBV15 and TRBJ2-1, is DAMVIQNPRYQVTQFGKPVTLSCSQTLNHNVMYWYQQKSSQAPKLLFHYYDKDFNNEADTPDNFQSRRPNTSFCFLDIRSPGLGDTAMYLCATSRSRLAGFYNEQFFGPGTRLTVL.

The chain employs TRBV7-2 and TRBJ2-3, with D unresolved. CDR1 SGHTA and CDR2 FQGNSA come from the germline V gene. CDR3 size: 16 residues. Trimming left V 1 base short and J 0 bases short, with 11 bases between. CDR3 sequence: CASSLGYLTSTDTQYF. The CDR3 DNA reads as TGTGCCAGCAGCTTAGGTTATCTTACTAGCACAGATACGCAGTATTTT.